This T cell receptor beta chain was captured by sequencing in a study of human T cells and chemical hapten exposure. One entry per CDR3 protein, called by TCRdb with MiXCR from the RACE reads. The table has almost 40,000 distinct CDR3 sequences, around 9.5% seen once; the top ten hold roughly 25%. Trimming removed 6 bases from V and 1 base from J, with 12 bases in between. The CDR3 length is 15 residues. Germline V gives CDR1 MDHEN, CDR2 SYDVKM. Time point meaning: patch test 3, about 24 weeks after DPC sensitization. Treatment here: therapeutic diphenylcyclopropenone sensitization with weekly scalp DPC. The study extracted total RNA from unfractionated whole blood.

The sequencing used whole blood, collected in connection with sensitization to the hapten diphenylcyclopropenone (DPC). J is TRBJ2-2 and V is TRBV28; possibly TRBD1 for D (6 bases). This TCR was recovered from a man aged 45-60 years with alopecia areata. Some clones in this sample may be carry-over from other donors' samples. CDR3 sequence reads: CASRSGTLNTGELFF. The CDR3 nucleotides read TGTGCCAGCAGGTCCGGGACATTGAACACCGGGGAGCTGTTTTTT.